Each of the 6 T cell receptor beta chains below was sequenced from the same sample in a study of blood T cell repertoires in COVID-19. Sequencing was performed with immunoSEQ multiplex PCR; in TCRdb, only in-frame clones are kept and a portion is missing. Of under 350,000 clones listed, around 86% were seen once; the top ten hold under 2.5%. Sample: peripheral blood. These TCRs come from a man in his forties or fifties with acute or convalescent COVID-19.

This clone was seen just once. The CDR3 coding sequence is TGTGCCAGTAGGGGGGGGGCACCGAGCAATTCACCCCTCCACTTT. Its translation: CASRGGAPSNSPLHF. The V and J genes are TRBV2 and TRBJ1-6; tentatively, D is TRBD1 (6 bases). CDR3 length: 15 amino acids. With 9 bases removed from V and 7 bases from J, the gap between germline ends came to 19 bases. Germline CDR1 SNHLY, CDR2 FYNNEI.

This sequence joins TRBV11-2 and TRBJ2-4, with 10 bases identical to TRBD1. Germline V gene lookup returns CDR1 SGHAT and CDR2 FQNNGV. This CDR3 is built from 16 residues. J was trimmed by 7 bases and V by 1 base; bases with no gene match: 7. CDR3 protein: CASSLGLGTGVNIQYF. As DNA, the CDR3 is TGTGCCAGCAGCTTAGGTTTGGGGACAGGGGTTAACATTCAGTACTTC.

This chain connects TRBV6-5 to TRBJ1-3; unclear D gene. This CDR3 region has 13 residues. Trimming removed 6 bases from V and 0 bases from J, with 6 bases in between. Germline CDR1 and CDR2: MNHEY and SVGAGI. The CDR3 nucleotides read TGTGCCAGCAGAGAGAGCTCTGGAAACACCATATATTTT. This translates into CASRESSGNTIYF.

The V gene is TRBV24-1, the J gene TRBJ2-1; 12 positions match TRBD2. The trim removed 4 bases at V and 0 bases at J, leaving 6 bases unmatched. This CDR3 has 18 amino acids. The germline gives CDR1 KGHDR, CDR2 SFDVKD. The CDR3 sequence: CATSDSTSGGSSYNEQFF. CDR3 DNA: TGTGCCACCAGTGACTCGACTAGCGGGGGAAGCTCCTACAATGAGCAGTTCTTC.

The chain links TRBV6-5 to TRBJ1-6, with a weak D call TRBD1 (5 bases). There are 15 residues in the CDR3. The V and J ends lost 3 bases and 7 bases respectively, with 13 bases between them. Looked up from germline, CDR1 is MNHEY and CDR2 is SVGAGI. This CDR3 is CASSYPNRSNSPLHF. The CDR3 coding sequence is TGTGCCAGCAGTTATCCGAACAGGTCGAATTCACCCCTCCACTTT.

The chain recombines TRBV10-1 with TRBJ2-3, with 10 nucleotides matching TRBD1. Germline V gene data show CDR1 as WNHNN and CDR2 as SYGVQD (reference sequence). The trim removed 6 bases at V and 1 base at J, leaving 4 bases unmatched. The CDR3 spans 15 residues. The chain's CDR3 is CASSSDRGGTDTQYF. Here the CDR3 DNA reads TGCGCCAGCAGCTCGGACAGGGGGGGCACAGATACGCAGTATTTT.